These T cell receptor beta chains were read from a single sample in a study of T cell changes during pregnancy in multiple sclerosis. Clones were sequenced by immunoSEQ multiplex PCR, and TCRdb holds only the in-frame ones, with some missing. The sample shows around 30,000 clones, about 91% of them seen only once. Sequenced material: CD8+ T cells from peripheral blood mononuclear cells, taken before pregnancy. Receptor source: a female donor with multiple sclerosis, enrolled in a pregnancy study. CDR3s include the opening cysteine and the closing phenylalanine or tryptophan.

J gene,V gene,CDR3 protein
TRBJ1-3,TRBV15,CATSRDRGTGNTIYF
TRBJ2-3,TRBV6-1,CASSEVIAGTDTQYF
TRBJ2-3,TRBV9,CASSPLQNTDTQYF
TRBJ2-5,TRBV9,CASSVGGTGGETQYF
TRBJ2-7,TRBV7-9,CASSLRTDYEQYF
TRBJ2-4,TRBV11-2,CASSLHPGTAKAKNIQYF
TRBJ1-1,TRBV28,CASSSQDWNTEAFF
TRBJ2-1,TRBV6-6,CATERGQGHYNEQFF
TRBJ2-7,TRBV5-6,CASSQTDRTYEQYF
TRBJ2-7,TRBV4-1,CASSQGTGGASEQYF
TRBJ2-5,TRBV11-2,CASSLDVLGSIGIQETQYF
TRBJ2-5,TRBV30,CAWTLGGGPRETQYF
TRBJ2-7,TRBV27,CAAGGLGEQYF
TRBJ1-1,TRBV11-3,CASSFKEQLNTEAFF
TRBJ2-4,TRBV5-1,CASSLDQGQPKYF
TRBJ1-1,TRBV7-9,CASSLSGGHNTEAFF
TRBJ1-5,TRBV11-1,CASSYNSNQPQHF
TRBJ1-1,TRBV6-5,CASSTPGGTTEAFF
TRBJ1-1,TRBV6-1,CAGGTGAETEAFF
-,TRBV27,CASSLGQDTYEQYF
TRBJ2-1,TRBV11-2,CASSFERPFPNNEQFF
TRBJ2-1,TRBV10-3,CAISDLAAGGRDEQFF
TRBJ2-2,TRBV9,CASSSYRLAGGPSGELFF
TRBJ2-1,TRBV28,CASSLGQYNEQFF
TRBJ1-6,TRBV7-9,CASSLAGHGLYNSPLHF
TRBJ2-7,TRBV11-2,CASSFEGAVYEQYF
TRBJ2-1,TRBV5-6,CASSLRLVNDNEQFF
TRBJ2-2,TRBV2,CASSAGLAGGPTGELFF
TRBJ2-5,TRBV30,CAWSPLQEGETQYF
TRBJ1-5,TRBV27,CASRSGQGTDQPQHF
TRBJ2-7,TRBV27,CASSFGTGYEQYF
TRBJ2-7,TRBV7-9,CASTIAGSSDEQYF
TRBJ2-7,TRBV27,CASSLGQDTYEQYF
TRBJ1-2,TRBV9,CASSGDSILNYGYTF
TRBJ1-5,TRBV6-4,CASSDPAGAQHF
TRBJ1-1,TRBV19,CASGDHRAAEAFF
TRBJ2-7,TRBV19,CASSISLTGAFYEQYF
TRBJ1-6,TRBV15,CATEDLRDSENSPLHF
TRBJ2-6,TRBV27,CASSLTGSGANVLTF
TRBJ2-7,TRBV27,CASITLGGSGRPYEQYF
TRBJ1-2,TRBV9,CASSPWGAGGIYGYTF
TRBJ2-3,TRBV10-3,CAISEREGPDTQYF
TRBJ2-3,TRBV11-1,CASSQTGSSTDTQYF
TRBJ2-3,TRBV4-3,CASSQEGFGAGADTQYF
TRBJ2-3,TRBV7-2,CASSLDRGTDTQYF
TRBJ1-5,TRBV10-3,CAISEGRNSNQPQHF
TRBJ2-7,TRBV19,CASSVSAGETYEQYF
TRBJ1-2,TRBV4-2,CASSFGEGSLGGYTF
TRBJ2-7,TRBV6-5,CASSYSFTGDHEQYF
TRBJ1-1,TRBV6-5,CASSSEGASTEAFF
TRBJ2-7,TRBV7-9,CASSLFQGVIYEQYF